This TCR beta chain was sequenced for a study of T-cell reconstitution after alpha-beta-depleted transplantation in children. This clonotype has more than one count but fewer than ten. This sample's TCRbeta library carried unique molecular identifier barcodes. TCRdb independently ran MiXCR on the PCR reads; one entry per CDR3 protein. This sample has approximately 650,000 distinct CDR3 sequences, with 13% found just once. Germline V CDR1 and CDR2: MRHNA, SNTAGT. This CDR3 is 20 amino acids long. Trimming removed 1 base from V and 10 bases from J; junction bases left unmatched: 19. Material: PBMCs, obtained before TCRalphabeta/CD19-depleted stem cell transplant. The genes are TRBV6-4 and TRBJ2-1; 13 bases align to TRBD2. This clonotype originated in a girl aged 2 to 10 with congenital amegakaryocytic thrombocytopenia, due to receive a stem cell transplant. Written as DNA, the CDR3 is TGTGCCAGCAGTGACTATATACAGGGGGCTTTAGGGACTAGCGGGGAGGAGCAGTTCTTC. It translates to CASSDYIQGALGTSGEEQFF.